This T cell receptor beta chain was observed in a study of shared clonotypes between healthy human individuals. The assay was immunoSEQ multiplex PCR, and TCRdb's table has in-frame clones only and misses some. The table includes about 2,200,000 clones, 85% to 95% detected once. Terminally differentiated effector memory CD45RA+ cells were left out of the naive CD8 fraction, which was CD45RO-negative and positively selected for CCR7. Caucasian adults residing in Nashville, Tennessee made up all the donors. Trimming pared 5 bases from V and 4 bases from J, leaving 18 bases between. The germline gives CDR1 SGHAT, CDR2 FQNNGV. This CDR3 is built from 15 residues.

This TCR derives from a man in his late teens or twenties in good health. Some clones in this sample may be carry-over from other donors' samples. Source material: naive CD8+ T cells from PBMCs. This chain joins TRBV11-2 and TRBJ2-7; D might be TRBD1 or TRBD2, each matching 5 bases. CDR3 residues: CASSHGAGPRYEQYF. In nucleotides, the CDR3 is TGTGCCAGCAGCCACGGGGCAGGGCCCCGGTACGAGCAGTACTTC.